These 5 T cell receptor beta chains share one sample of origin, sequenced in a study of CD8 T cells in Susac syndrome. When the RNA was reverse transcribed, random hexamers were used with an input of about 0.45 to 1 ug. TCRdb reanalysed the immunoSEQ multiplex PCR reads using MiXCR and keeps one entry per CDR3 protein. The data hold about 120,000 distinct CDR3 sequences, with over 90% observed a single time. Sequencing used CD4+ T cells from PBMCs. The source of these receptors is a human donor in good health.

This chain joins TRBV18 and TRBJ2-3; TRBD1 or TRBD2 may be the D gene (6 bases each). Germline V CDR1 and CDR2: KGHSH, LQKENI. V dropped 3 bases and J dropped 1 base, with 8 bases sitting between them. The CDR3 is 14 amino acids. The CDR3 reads CASSPGGGTDTQYF. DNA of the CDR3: TGTGCCAGCTCACCCGGGGGCGGCACAGATACGCAGTATTTT.

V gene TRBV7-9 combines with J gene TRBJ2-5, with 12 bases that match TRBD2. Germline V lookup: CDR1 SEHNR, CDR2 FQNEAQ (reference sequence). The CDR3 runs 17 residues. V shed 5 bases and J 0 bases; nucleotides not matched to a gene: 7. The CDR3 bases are TGTGCCAGCAGCGGCGGACTAGCGGGATGGTACCAAGAGACCCAGTACTTC. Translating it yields CASSGGLAGWYQETQYF.

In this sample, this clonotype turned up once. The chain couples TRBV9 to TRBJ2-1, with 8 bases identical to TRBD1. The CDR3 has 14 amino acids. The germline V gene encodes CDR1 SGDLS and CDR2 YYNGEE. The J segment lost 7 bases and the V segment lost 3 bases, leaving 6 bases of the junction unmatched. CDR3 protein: CASSAGQGRNEQFF. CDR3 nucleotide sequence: TGTGCCAGCAGCGCTGGACAGGGAAGGAATGAGCAGTTCTTC.

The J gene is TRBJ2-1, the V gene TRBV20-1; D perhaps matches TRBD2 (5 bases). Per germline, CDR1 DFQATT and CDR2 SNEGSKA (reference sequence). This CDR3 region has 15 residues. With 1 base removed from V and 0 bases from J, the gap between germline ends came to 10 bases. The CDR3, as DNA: TGCAGTGCTAGAGGTACGGGAAACTCCTACAATGAGCAGTTCTTC. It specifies CSARGTGNSYNEQFF.

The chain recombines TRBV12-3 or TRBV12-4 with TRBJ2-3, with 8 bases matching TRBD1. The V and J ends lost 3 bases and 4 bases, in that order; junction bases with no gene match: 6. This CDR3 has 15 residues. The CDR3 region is CASSFSDREADTQYF. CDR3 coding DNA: TGTGCCAGCAGTTTTTCGGACAGGGAAGCAGATACGCAGTATTTT.